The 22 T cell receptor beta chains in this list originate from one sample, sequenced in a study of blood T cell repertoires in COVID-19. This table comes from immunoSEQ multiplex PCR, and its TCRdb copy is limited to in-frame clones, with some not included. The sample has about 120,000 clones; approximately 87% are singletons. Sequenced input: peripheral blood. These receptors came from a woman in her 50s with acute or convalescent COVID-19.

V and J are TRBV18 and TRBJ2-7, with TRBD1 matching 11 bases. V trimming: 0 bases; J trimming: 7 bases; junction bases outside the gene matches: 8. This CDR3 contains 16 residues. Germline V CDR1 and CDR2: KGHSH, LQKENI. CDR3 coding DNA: TGTGCCAGCTCACCACCTGGGGGACAGGGGGTCGGAGAGCAGTACTTC. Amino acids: CASSPPGGQGVGEQYF.

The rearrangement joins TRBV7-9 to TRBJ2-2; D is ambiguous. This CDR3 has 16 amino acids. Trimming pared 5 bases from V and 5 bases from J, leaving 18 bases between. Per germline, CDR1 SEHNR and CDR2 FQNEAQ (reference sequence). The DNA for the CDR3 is TGTGCCAGCAGCGTTACACAGACCCCCCGAACCGGGGAGCTGTTTTTT. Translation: CASSVTQTPRTGELFF.

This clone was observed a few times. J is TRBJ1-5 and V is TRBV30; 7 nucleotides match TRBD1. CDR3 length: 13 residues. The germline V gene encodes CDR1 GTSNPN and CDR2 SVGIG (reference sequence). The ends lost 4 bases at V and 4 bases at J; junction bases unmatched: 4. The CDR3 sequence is CAWTPGGNQPQHF. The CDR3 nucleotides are TGTGCCTGGACCCCAGGGGGTAATCAGCCCCAGCATTTT. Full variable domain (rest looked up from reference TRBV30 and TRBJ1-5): SQTIHQWPATLVQPVGSPLSLECTVEGTSNPNLYWYRQAAGRGLQLLFYSVGIGQISSEVPQNLSASRPQDRQFILSSKKLLLSDSGFYLCAWTPGGNQPQHFGDGTRLSIL.

CDR3 coding DNA: TGTGCCAGCAGCTTAGGGGGCGTAATCTACGAGCAGTACTTC. Its translation: CASSLGGVIYEQYF. The V gene is TRBV7-9, the J gene TRBJ2-7, with D maybe TRBD1 (5 bases). The CDR3 length is 14 residues. Germline lookup yields CDR1 SEHNR and CDR2 FQNEAQ (reference sequence). V was clipped by 1 base and J by 3 bases, with 10 bases between them.

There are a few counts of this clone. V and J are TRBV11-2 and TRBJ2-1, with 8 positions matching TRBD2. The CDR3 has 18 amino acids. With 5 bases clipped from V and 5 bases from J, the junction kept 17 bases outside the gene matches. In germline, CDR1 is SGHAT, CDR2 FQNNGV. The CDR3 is CASSRNPGSGRRNNEQFF. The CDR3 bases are TGTGCCAGCAGCCGAAACCCCGGCAGCGGGAGACGAAACAATGAGCAGTTCTTC.

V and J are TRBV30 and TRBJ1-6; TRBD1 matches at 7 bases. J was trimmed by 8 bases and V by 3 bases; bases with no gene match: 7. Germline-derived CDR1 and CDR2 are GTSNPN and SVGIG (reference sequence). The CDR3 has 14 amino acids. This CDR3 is CAWRPDRVYSPLHF. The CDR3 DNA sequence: TGTGCCTGGAGGCCCGACAGGGTATATTCACCCCTCCACTTT.

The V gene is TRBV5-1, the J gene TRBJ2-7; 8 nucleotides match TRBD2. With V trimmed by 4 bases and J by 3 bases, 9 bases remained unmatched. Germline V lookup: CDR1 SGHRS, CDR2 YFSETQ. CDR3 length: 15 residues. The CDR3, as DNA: TGCGCCAGCAGCGGTAGCGGGACTAATCTCTACGAGCAGTACTTC. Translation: CASSGSGTNLYEQYF.

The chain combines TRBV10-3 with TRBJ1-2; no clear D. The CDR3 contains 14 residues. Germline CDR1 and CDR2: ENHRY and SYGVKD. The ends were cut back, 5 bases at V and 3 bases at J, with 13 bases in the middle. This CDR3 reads CAISFSPGDYGYTF. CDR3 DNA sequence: TGTGCCATCAGTTTTTCACCCGGGGACTATGGCTACACCTTC.

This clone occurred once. Written as DNA, the CDR3 is TGTGCCAGCAGGGTAACTAGCGGGGGGTCTAATGAGCAGTTCTTC. Residues: CASRVTSGGSNEQFF. The chain uses TRBV6-5 and TRBJ2-1, with 12 bases aligning to TRBD2. This CDR3 has 15 residues. V was pared by 6 bases and J by 7 bases, with 7 bases of the junction left unmatched. The germline V gene encodes CDR1 MNHEY and CDR2 SVGAGI.

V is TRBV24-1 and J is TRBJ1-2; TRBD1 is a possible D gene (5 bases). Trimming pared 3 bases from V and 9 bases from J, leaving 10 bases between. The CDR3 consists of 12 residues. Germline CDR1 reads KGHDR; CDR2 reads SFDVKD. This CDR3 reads CATSDEGASYTF. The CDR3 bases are TGTGCCACCAGTGATGAAGGGGCGAGCTACACCTTC.

CDR3 nucleotide sequence: TGTGCCTTAGACCTAGTACCTCGGGATACGCAGTATTTT. Its protein product is CALDLVPRDTQYF. This chain links TRBV30 with TRBJ2-3; D is undetermined. Germline V lookup: CDR1 GTSNPN, CDR2 SVGIG (reference sequence). This CDR3 region has 13 residues. The V end lost 7 bases, the J end lost 6 bases, and 17 bases lay between the germline ends. The whole variable domain, remainder taken from reference TRBV30 and TRBJ2-3, is SQTIHQWPATLVQPVGSPLSLECTVEGTSNPNLYWYRQAAGRGLQLLFYSVGIGQISSEVPQNLSASRPQDRQFILSSKKLLLSDSGFYLCALDLVPRDTQYFGPGTRLTVL.

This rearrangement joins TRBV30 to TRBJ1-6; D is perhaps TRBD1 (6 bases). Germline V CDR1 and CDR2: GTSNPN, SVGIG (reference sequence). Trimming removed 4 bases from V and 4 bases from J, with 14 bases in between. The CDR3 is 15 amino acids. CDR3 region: CAWIGQRGYNSPLHF. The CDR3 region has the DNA TGTGCCTGGATTGGACAGAGGGGGTATAATTCACCCCTCCACTTT.

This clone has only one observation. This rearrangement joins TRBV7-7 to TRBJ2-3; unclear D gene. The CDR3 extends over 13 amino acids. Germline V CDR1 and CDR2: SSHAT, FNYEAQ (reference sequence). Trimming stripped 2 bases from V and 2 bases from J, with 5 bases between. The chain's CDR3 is CASSLFNTDTQYF. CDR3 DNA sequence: TGTGCCAGCAGCTTATTCAACACAGATACGCAGTATTTT.

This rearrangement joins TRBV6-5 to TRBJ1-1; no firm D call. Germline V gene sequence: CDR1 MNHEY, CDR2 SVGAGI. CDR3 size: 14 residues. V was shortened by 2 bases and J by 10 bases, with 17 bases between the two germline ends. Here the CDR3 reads CASSYSSGQGLAFF. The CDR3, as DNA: TGTGCCAGCAGTTACAGCTCAGGTCAAGGTTTAGCTTTCTTT.

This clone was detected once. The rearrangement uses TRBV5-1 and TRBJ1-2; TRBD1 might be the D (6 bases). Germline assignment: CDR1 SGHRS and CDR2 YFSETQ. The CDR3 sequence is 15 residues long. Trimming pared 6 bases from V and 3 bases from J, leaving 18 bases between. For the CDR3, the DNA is TGCGCCAGCACTTCAGGGGCCCTTCCTGACTATGGCTACACCTTC. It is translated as CASTSGALPDYGYTF.

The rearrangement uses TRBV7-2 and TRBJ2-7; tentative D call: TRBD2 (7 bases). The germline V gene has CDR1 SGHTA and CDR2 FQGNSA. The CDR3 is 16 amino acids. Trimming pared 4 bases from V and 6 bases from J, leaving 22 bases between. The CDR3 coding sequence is TGTGCCAGCAGCTCGGTCGGAGGGGGGGGCACACGCGAGCAGTACTTC. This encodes CASSSVGGGGTREQYF.

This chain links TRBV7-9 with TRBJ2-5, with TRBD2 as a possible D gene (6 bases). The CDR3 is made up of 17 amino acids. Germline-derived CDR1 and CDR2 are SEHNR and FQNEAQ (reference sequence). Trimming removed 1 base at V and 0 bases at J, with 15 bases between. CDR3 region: CASSLGLGGMYQETQYF. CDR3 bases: TGTGCCAGCAGCTTAGGTCTTGGCGGGATGTACCAAGAGACCCAGTACTTC.

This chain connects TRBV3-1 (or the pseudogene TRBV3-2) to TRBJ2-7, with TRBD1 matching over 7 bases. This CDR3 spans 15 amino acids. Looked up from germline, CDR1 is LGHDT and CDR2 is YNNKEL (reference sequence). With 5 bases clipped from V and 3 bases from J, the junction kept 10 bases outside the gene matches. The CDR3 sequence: CASSGTDRSIYEQYF. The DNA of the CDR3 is TGTGCCAGCAGCGGAACGGACAGGTCTATCTACGAGCAGTACTTC.

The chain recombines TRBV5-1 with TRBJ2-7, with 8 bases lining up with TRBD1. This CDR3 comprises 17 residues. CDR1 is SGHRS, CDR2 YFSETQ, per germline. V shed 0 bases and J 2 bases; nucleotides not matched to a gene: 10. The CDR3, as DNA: TGCGCCAGCAGCTTGGAAGTGGGCAGGGGGCATCCCTACGAGCAGTACTTC. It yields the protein CASSLEVGRGHPYEQYF.

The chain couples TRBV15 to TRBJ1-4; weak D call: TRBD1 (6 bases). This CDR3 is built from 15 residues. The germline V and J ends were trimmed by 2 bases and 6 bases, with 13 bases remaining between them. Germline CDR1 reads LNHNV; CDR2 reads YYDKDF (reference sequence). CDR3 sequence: CATSRPGHRHEKLFF. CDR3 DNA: TGTGCCACCAGCAGACCGGGACACCGACATGAAAAACTGTTTTTT. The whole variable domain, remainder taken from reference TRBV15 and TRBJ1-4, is DAMVIQNPRYQVTQFGKPVTLSCSQTLNHNVMYWYQQKSSQAPKLLFHYYDKDFNNEADTPDNFQSRRPNTSFCFLDIRSPGLGDTAMYLCATSRPGHRHEKLFFGSGTQLSVL.

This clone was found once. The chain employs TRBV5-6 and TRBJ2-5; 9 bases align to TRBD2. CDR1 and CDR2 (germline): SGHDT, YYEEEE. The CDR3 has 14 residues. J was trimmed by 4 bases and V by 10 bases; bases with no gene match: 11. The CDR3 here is CASGGGALGETQYF. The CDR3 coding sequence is TGTGCCTCCGGCGGGGGGGCGCTAGGAGAGACCCAGTACTTC. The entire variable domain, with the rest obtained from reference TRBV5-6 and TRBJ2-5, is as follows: DAGVTQSPTHLIKTRGQQVTLRCSPKSGHDTVSWYQQALGQGPQFIFQYYEEEERQRGNFPDRFSGHQFPNYSSELNVNALLLGDSALYLCASGGGALGETQYFGPGTRLLVL.

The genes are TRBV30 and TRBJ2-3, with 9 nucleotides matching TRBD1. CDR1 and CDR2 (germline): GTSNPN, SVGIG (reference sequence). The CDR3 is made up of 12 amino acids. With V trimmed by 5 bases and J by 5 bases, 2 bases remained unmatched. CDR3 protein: CAWAGQGDTQYF. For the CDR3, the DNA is TGTGCCTGGGCGGGACAGGGAGATACGCAGTATTTT.